These T cell receptor beta chains were read from a single sample in a study of PD-L1 blockade in urothelial cancer. Assay used: immunoSEQ multiplex PCR; TCRdb lists only in-frame clones, some missing. The table records 60,000 to 85,000 clones, about 90% of them present only once. The specimen was PBMCs, collected around atezolizumab (anti-PD-L1) treatment. Source of these receptors: a woman aged 70-85 years with urothelial cancer. CDR3s include the opening cysteine and the closing phenylalanine or tryptophan. Each record gives: clone size, D gene, J gene, V gene, CDR3 protein, CDR3 DNA. The D gene is left open where the match is weak. The size of a clone is reported for some rows only, either as once, few or many, or as a class for expanded clones.

>NA|NA|TRBJ1-6|TRBV7-8
CASSLARTVVNSPLHF
TGTGCCAGCAGCTTAGCGAGGACAGTAGTAAATTCACCCCTCCACTTT
>NA|NA|TRBJ1-2|TRBV14
CASHTWGLGSYGYTF
TGTGCCAGCCACACCTGGGGGCTGGGGAGCTATGGCTACACCTTC
>NA|TRBD1|TRBJ2-2|TRBV6-4
CASSDRTGSSTGELFF
TGTGCCAGCAGTGATCGGACAGGGTCGAGCACCGGGGAGCTGTTTTTT
>NA|TRBD2|TRBJ2-3|TRBV5-1
CASSLRGVSGGLLTDTQYF
TGCGCCAGCAGTCTCCGGGGGGTAAGCGGGGGCCTTCTCACAGATACGCAGTATTTT
>NA|NA|TRBJ1-4|TRBV15
CATSKSRVGRTNEKLFF
TGTGCCACCAGCAAGTCCAGGGTGGGAAGGACTAATGAAAAACTGTTTTTT
>NA|NA|TRBJ1-5|TRBV7-2
CASSLASGVIQPQHF
TGTGCCAGCAGCTTAGCCTCCGGGGTAATTCAGCCCCAGCATTTT
>once|NA|TRBJ2-7|TRBV5-1
CASSLAGGGTGYEQYF
TGCGCCAGCAGCTTGGCGGGTGGCGGTACTGGATACGAGCAGTACTTC
>NA|TRBD2|TRBJ2-3|TRBV5-4
CASRGGMREGLDTQYF
TGTGCCAGCAGGGGGGGTATGCGGGAGGGCCTTGATACGCAGTATTTT
>NA|NA|TRBJ2-1|TRBV4-2
CASSRGQFNEQFF
TGTGCCAGCAGCCGAGGACAGTTCAATGAGCAGTTCTTC
>NA|TRBD1|TRBJ2-2|TRBV19
CASSIVPGQGKETGELFF
TGTGCCAGTAGTATAGTGCCGGGACAGGGGAAGGAGACCGGGGAGCTGTTTTTT
>NA|TRBD2|TRBJ2-7|TRBV28
CASSSQSGRVMYEQYF
TGTGCCAGCAGTTCCCAGAGCGGGAGAGTAATGTACGAGCAGTACTTC
>NA|TRBD1|TRBJ1-5|TRBV6-6
CASSGKGGFSNQPQHF
TGTGCCAGCAGTGGGAAAGGGGGCTTCAGCAATCAGCCCCAGCATTTT
>NA|TRBD2|TRBJ2-2|TRBV7-9
CASRRAGEPPKELFF
TGTGCCAGCAGGAGGGCGGGGGAGCCACCGAAGGAGCTGTTTTTT
>NA|NA|TRBJ1-3|TRBV6-5
CASSYAMRGNGNTIYF
TGTGCCAGCAGTTACGCGATGCGGGGGAATGGAAACACCATATATTTT
>NA|NA|TRBJ1-2|TRBV18
CASSPPYSRGANYGYTF
TGTGCCAGCTCACCACCGTATAGTAGGGGCGCTAACTATGGCTACACCTTC
>once|TRBD1|TRBJ2-6|TRBV7-6
CASSWDRSSGANVLTF
TGTGCCAGCAGCTGGGACAGGTCCTCGGGGGCCAACGTCCTGACTTTC
>NA|NA|TRBJ1-2|TRBV19
CASSIGSTDNYGYTF
TGTGCCAGTAGTATAGGGTCGACAGATAACTATGGCTACACCTTC
>NA|NA|TRBJ2-2|TRBV6-1
CASSELWNTGELFF
TGTGCCAGCAGTGAACTATGGAACACCGGGGAGCTGTTTTTT
>NA|TRBD1|TRBJ2-1|TRBV5-1
CASTDRGNNEQFF
TGCGCCAGCACCGACAGGGGGAATAATGAGCAGTTCTTC
>NA|TRBD2|TRBJ2-7|TRBV4-2
CASSQDPAGGPYEQYF
TGTGCCAGCAGCCAAGATCCCGCGGGGGGGCCCTACGAGCAGTACTTC
>NA|TRBD1|TRBJ2-7|TRBV19
CATAMDRLSYEQYF
TGTGCCACTGCGATGGACAGGCTCTCCTACGAGCAGTACTTC